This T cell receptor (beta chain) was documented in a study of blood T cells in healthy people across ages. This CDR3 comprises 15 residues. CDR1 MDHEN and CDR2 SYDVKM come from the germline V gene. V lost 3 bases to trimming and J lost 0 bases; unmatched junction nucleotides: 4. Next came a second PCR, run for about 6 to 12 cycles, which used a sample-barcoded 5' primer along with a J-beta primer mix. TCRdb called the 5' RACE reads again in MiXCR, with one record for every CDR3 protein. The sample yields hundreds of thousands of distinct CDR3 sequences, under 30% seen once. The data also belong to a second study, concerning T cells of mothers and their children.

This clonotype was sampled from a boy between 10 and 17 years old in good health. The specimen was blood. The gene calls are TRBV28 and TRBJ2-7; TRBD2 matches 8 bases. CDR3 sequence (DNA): TGTGCCAGCAGTTTTAGCGGGGATAGCTCCTACGAGCAGTACTTC. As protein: CASSFSGDSSYEQYF.